A single sample is the source of the 2 T cell receptor beta chains below, sequenced in a study of Tregs in tolerant kidney transplant recipients. The repertoire was sequenced with immunoSEQ multiplex PCR; TCRdb's copy has only in-frame clones and lacks some. The table records nearly 15,000 clones, 80% of them present only once. Here the sequenced sample was Tregs from blood, taken before the transplant. The receptors originated from a human donor who received a combined kidney and bone marrow transplant.

The chain links TRBV27 to TRBJ2-2; 7 nucleotides line up with TRBD2. With 6 bases clipped from V and 9 bases from J, the junction kept 13 bases outside the gene matches. CDR1 and CDR2 from the germline V gene are MNHEY and SMNVEV (reference sequence). The CDR3 has 15 amino acids. The CDR3 nucleotides are TGTGCCAGCAGCACCTCCGGGACTATGGCCTGGGAGCTGTTTTTT. This encodes CASSTSGTMAWELFF.

The chain employs TRBV2 and TRBJ1-2; 8 bases are a match to TRBD1. Germline V lookup: CDR1 SNHLY, CDR2 FYNNEI. Unmatched junction bases numbered 4, after V lost 5 bases and J lost 8 bases. The CDR3 spans 12 residues. CDR3 residues: CASSRQGQGYTF. The CDR3 DNA follows: TGTGCCAGCAGTAGACAGGGGCAAGGCTACACCTTC.